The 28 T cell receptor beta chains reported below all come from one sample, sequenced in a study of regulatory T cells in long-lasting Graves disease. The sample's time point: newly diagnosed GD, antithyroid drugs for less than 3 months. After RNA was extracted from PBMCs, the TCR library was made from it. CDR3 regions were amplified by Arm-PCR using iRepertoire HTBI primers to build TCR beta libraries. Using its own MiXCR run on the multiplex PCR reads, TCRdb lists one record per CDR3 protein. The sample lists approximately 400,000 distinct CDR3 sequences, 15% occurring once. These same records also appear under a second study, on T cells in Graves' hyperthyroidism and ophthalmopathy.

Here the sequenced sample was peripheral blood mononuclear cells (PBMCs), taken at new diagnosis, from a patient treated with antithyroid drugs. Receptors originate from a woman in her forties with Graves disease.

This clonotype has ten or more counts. CDR3 DNA: TGCAGTGCCCCGCTCAGGCGGGGCACAAATGAGCAGTTCTTC. This sequence encodes CSAPLRRGTNEQFF. J is TRBJ2-1 and V is TRBV20-1; tentative D call: TRBD2 (6 bases). V lost 6 bases and J 7 bases, leaving 19 bases between the germline ends. The CDR3 runs to 14 residues. CDR1 and CDR2 from the germline V gene are DFQATT and SNEGSKA (reference sequence).

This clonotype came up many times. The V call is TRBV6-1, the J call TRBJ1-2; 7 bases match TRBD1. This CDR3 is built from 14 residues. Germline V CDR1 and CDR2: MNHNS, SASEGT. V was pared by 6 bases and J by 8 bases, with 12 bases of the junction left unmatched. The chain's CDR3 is CASSRDSGSVGYTF. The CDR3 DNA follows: TGTGCCAGCAGCAGGGACAGTGGATCGGTCGGCTACACCTTC.

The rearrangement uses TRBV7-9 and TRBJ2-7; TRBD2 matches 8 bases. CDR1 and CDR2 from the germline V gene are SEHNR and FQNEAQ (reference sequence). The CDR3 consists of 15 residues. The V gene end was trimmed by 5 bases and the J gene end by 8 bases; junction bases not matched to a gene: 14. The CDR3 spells CASSATGGANYKQYF. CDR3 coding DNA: TGTGCCAGCAGCGCCACCGGGGGGGCCAATTACAAGCAGTACTTC.

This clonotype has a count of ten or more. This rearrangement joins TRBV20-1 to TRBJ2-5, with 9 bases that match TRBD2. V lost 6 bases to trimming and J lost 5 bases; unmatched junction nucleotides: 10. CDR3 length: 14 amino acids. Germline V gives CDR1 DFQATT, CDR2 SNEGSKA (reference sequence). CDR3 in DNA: TGCAGTGCGAAACCGGGACTAGCATTGGAGACCCAGTACTTC. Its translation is CSAKPGLALETQYF.

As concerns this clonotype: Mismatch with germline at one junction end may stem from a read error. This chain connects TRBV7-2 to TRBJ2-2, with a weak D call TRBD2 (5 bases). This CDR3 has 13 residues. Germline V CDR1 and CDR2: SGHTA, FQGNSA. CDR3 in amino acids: CASSLWGTGVLFF. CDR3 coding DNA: TGTGCCAGCAGCTTATGGGGTACCGGGGTGCTGTTTTTT.

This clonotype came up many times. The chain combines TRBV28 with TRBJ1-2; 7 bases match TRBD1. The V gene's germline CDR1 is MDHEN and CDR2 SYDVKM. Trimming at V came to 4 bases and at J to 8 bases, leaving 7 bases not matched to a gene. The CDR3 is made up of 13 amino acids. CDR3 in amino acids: CASSYRGFEGYTF. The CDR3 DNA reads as TGTGCCAGCAGTTACAGGGGTTTTGAGGGCTACACCTTC.

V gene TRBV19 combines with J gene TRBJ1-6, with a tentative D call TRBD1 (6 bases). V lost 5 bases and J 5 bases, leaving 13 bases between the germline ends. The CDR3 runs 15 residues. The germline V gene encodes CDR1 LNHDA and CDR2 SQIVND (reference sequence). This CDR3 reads CASSPDRSDNSPLHF. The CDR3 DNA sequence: TGTGCCAGTAGTCCCGACAGGTCCGATAATTCACCCCTCCACTTT.

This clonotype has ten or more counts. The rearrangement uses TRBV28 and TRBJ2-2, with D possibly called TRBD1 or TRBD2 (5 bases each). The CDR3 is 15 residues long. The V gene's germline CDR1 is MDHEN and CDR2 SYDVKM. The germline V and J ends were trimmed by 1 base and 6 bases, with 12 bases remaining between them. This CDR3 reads CASSLSSSGPGELFF. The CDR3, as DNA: TGTGCCAGCAGTTTATCTTCTTCGGGGCCCGGGGAGCTGTTTTTT.

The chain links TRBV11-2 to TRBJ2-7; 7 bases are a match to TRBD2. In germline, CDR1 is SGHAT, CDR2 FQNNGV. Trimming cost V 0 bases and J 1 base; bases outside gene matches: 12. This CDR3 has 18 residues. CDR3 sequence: CASSLEGPAGAVSYEQYF. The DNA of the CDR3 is TGTGCCAGCAGCTTAGAGGGGCCGGCGGGAGCCGTTTCCTACGAGCAGTACTTC.

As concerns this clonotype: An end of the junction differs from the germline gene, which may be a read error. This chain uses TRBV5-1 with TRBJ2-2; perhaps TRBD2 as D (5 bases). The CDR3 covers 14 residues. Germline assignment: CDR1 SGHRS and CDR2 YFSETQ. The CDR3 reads CASNLAGNTGELFF. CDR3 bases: TGCGCCAGCAACTTGGCGGGTAACACCGGGGAGCTGTTTTTT.

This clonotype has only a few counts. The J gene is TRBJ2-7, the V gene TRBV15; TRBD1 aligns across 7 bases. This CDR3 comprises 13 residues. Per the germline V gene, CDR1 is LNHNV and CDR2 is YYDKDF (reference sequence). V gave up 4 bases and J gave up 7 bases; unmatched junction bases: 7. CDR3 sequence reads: CATSINTGDEQYF. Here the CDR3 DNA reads TGTGCCACCAGCATAAACACAGGGGATGAGCAGTACTTC.

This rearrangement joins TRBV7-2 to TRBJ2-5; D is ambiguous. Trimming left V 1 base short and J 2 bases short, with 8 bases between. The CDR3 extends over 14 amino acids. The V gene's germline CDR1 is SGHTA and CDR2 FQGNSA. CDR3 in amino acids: CASSLGLIQETQYF. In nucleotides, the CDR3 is TGTGCCAGCAGCTTAGGGCTAATACAAGAGACCCAGTACTTC.

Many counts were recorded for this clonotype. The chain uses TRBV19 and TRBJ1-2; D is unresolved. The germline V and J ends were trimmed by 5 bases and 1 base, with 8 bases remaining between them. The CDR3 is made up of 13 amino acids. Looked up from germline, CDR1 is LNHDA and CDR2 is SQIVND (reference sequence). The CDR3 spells CASSVRLNYGYTF. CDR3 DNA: TGTGCCAGTAGTGTCCGCCTTAACTATGGCTACACCTTC. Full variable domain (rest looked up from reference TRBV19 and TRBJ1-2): DGGITQSPKYLFRKEGQNVTLSCEQNLNHDAMYWYRQDPGQGLRLIYYSQIVNDFQKGDIAEGYSVSREKKESFPLTVTSAQKNPTAFYLCASSVRLNYGYTFGSGTRLTVV.

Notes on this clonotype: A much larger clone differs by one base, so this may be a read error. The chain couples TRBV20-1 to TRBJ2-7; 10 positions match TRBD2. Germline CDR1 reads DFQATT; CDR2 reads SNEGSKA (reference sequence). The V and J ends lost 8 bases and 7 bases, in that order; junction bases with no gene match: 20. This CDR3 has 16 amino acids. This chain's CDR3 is CSTHVPSGSFSREQYF. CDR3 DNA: TGCAGTACTCATGTACCTAGCGGGAGCTTCTCTAGGGAGCAGTACTTC.

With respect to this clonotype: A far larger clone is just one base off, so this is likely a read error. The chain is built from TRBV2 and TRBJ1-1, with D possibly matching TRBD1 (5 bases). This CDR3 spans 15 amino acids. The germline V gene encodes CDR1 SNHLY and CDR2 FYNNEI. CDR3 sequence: CATSDSGTGNTEALF. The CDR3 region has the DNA TGTGCCACCAGTGATTCCGGGACGGGGAACACTGAAGCTCTCTTT.

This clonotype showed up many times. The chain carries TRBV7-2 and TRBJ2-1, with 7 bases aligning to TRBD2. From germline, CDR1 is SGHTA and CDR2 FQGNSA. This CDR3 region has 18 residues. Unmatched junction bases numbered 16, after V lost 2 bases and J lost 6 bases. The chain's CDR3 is CASSLSPGPLAEFNEQFF. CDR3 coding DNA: TGTGCCAGCAGCTTAAGCCCGGGACCGCTAGCGGAATTCAATGAGCAGTTCTTC.

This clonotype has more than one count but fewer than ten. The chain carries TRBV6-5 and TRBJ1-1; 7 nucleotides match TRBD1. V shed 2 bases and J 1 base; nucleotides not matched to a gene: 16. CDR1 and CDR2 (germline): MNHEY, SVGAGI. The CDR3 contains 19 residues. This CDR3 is CASSYKLPKTGMGNTEAFF. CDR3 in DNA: TGTGCCAGCAGTTACAAACTCCCCAAGACAGGGATGGGGAACACTGAAGCTTTCTTT.

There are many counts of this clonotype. DNA for the CDR3: TGTGCCAGCAGTTTAGGGTCTACCCCCGGAGCCCAGCATTTT. Translated, it gives CASSLGSTPGAQHF. The rearrangement uses TRBV12-3 or TRBV12-4 and TRBJ1-5; no clear D gene. The CDR3 is 14 amino acids. Trimming shortened V by 1 base and J by 11 bases, and 15 bases separated the two germline ends.

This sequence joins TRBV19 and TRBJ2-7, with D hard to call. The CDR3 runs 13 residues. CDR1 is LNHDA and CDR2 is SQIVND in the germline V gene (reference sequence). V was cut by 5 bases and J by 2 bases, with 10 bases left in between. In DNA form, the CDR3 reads TGTGCCAGTAGTGCTTCAGCAACCTACGAGCAGTACTTC. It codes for CASSASATYEQYF.

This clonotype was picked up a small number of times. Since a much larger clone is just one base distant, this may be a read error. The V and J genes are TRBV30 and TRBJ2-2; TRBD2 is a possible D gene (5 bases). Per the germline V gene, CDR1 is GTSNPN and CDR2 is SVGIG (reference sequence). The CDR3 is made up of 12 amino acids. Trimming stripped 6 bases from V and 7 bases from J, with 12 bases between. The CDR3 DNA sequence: TGTGCCTGTCGGGGAGTGCGCGGGGAGCTGTTTTTT. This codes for CACRGVRGELFF.

In nucleotides, the CDR3 is TGTGCCAGCAGTGGGTCGGGGGGGTCGGGAGTTCGTGGCTACACCTTC. It encodes CASSGSGGSGVRGYTF. The chain is built from TRBV28 and TRBJ1-2; a weak D match, TRBD1 (5 bases). CDR1 is MDHEN, CDR2 SYDVKM, per germline. This CDR3 has 16 residues. Deletions cut 5 bases from V and 7 bases from J, with 23 bases between.

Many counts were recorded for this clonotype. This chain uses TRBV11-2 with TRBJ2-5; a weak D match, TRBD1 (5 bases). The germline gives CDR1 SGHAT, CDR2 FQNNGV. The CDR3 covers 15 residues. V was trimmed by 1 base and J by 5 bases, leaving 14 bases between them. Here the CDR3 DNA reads TGTGCCAGCAGCTTAGCCCCTCAGGGTCTGGAGACCCAGTACTTC. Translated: CASSLAPQGLETQYF.

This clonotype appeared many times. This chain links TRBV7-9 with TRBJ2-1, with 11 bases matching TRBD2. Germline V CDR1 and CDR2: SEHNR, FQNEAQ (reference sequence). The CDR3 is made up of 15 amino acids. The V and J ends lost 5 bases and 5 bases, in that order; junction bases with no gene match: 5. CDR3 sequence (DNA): TGTGCCAGCAGCCACACTAGCGGGGGAAACAATGAGCAGTTCTTC. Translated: CASSHTSGGNNEQFF. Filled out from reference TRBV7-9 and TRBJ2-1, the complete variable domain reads DTGVSQNPRHKITKRGQNVTFRCDPISEHNRLYWYRQTLGQGPEFLTYFQNEAQLEKSRLLSDRFSAERPKGSFSTLEIQRTEQGDSAMYLCASSHTSGGNNEQFFGPGTRLTVL.

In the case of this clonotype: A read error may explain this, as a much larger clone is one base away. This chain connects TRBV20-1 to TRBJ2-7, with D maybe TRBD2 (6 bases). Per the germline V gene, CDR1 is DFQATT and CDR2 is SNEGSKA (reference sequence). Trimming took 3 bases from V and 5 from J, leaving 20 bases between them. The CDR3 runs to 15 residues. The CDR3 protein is CSASEKWGVLDEQYF. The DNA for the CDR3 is TGCAGTGCTAGCGAGAAGTGGGGGGTTCTGGACGAGCAGTACTTC.

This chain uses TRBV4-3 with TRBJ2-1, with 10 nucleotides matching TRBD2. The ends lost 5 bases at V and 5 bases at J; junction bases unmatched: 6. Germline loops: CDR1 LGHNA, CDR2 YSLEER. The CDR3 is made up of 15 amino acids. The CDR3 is CASSILAGVNNEQFF. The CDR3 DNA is TGCGCCAGCAGCATCCTAGCGGGAGTAAACAATGAGCAGTTCTTC.

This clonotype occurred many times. The CDR3 DNA reads TGTGCCAGCAGTCCCGCTTTGGGGGACTATGGCTACACCTTC. This sequence encodes CASSPALGDYGYTF. The chain is built from TRBV28 and TRBJ1-2; TRBD1 might be the D (5 bases). This CDR3 region has 14 residues. Trimming removed 5 bases at V and 3 bases at J, with 13 bases between. Per the germline V gene, CDR1 is MDHEN and CDR2 is SYDVKM.

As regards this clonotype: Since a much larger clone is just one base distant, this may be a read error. CDR3 in amino acids: CASSYPTSGRACEQYF. CDR3 sequence (DNA): TGTGCCAGCAGTTACCCTACTAGCGGGAGGGCCTGCGAGCAGTACTTC. The J gene is TRBJ2-7, the V gene TRBV6-5; 13 bases are shared with TRBD2. This CDR3 has 16 residues. The J segment lost 6 bases and the V segment lost 2 bases, leaving 7 bases of the junction unmatched. Germline V gene data show CDR1 as MNHEY and CDR2 as SVGAGI.

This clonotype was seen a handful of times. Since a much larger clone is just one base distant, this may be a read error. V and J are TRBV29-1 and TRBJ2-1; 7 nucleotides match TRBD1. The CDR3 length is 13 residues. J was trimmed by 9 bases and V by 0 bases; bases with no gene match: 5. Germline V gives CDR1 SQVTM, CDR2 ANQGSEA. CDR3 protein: CSVEEVRTGEQFF. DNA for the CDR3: TGCAGCGTTGAAGAGGTACGGACAGGTGAGCAGTTCTTC.